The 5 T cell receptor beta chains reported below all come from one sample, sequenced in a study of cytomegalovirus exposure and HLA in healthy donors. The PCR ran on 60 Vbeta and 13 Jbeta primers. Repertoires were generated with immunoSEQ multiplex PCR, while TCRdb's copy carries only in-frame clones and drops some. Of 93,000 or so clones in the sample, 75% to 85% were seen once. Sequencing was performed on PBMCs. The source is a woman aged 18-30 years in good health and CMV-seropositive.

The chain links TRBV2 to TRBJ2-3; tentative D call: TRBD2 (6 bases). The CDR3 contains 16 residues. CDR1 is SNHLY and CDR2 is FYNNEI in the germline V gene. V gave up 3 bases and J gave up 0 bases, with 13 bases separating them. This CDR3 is CASSDGGSPSTDTQYF. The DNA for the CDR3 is TGTGCCAGCAGTGATGGGGGGAGCCCAAGCACAGATACGCAGTATTTT.

In nucleotides, the CDR3 is TGTGCCAGCAGTTCTGCGAAGGGGCTGCTTTACAATGAGCAGTTCTTC. It is translated as CASSSAKGLLYNEQFF. The V call is TRBV6-5, the J call TRBJ2-1, with D possibly matching TRBD1 (5 bases). The ends were cut back, 4 bases at V and 4 bases at J, with 17 bases in the middle. The CDR3 contains 16 residues. Germline V lookup: CDR1 MNHEY, CDR2 SVGAGI.

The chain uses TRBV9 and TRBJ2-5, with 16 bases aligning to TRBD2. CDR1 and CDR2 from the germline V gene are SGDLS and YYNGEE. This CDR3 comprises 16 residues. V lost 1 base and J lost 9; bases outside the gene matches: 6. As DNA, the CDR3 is TGTGCCAGCAGCGTAACCGGGACTAGCGGGAGGGGGGCCCAGTACTTC. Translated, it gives CASSVTGTSGRGAQYF.

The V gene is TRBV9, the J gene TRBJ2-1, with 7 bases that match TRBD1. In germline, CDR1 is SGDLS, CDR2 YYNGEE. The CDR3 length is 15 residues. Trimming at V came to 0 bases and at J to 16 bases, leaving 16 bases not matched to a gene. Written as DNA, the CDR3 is TGTGCCAGCAGCGTAGAGGGGGCCCGGTACTCTCAAGAATTCTTC. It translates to CASSVEGARYSQEFF.

CDR3: CASSFGTKAYEQYF. As DNA, the CDR3 is TGTGCCAGCAGCTTCGGGACAAAAGCCTACGAGCAGTACTTC. The V and J genes are TRBV11-2 and TRBJ2-7, with D possibly TRBD1 on 6 matching bases. V lost 3 bases and J lost 2, with 11 bases in between. This CDR3 region has 14 residues. Germline V lookup: CDR1 SGHAT, CDR2 FQNNGV.